The clone carrying this TCR beta chain has at least ten counts. TCRdb re-derived calls from the 5' RACE reads in MiXCR, one entry per CDR3 protein. Of about 87,000 distinct CDR3 sequences listed, approximately 15% are singletons. This record belongs to a study of early T cells in non-severe SARS-CoV-2 infection. Study as a whole: From unsorted whole blood, bulk RNA was sequenced, and the chains remained unpaired.

The material sequenced was whole blood. The origin of this receptor is an adult who was a healthcare worker with PCR-confirmed SARS-CoV-2 infection or an uninfected control (not recorded which).

In nucleotides, the CDR3 is TGTGCCAGCAGCGGTTCCACGAACACCGGGGAGCTGTTTTTT. As protein: CASSGSTNTGELFF. J is TRBJ2-2 and V is TRBV7-3; D unresolved. The CDR3 runs to 14 residues. Deletions cut 5 bases from V and 0 bases from J, with 7 bases between. Germline values: CDR1 SGHTA, CDR2 FQGTGA.